The clone carrying this TCR beta chain was found a few times. The antigen is not known. This entry is derived from a study of cytomegalovirus exposure and HLA in healthy donors. Study results and caveats: Despite most TCR sequences being rare, some public TCRs occurred in many donors. It emerged from a later analysis that several of the most significant clusters appeared to be linked to common viral pathogens. The investigators catalogued 150 to 200 TCR beta chains as cytomegalovirus-associated. Some segments of the V type, notably TRBV6-2 and TRBV6-3, were excluded as indistinguishable.

V shed 3 bases and J 2 bases; nucleotides not matched to a gene: 4. Germline CDR1 is SGHAT and CDR2 is FQNNGV. CDR3 length equals 14 residues. Primers included in the PCR were 60 Vbeta and 13 Jbeta primers. Sequencing was performed with immunoSEQ multiplex PCR; in TCRdb, only in-frame clones are kept and a portion is missing. The sample has around 190,000 clones; roughly 75% are singletons. The J gene is TRBJ2-7, the V gene TRBV11-2, with 7 bases identical to TRBD1. The receptor's source is a man aged 25-45 years in good health and CMV-seropositive. The sample was PBMCs. CDR3 nucleotide sequence: TGTGCCAGCAGCTTTGCCCAGGGGGCCTACGAGCAGTACTTC. This sequence encodes CASSFAQGAYEQYF.